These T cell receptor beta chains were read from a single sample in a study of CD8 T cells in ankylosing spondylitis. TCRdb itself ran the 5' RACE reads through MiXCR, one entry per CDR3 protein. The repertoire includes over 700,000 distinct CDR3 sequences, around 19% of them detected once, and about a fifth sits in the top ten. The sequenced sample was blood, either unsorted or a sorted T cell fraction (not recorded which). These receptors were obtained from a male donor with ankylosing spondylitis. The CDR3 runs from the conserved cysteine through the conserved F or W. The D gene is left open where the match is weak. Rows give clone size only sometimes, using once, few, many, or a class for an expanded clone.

cdr3_nt: TGCAGCGCCAAGGACAGGGACGTCACTGAAGCTTTCTTT
cdr3_aa: CSAKDRDVTEAFF
v_call: TRBV29-1
d_call: TRBD1
j_call: TRBJ1-1
clone_size: .

cdr3_nt: TGTGCCAGCAGCGATGGTTTGGACTTGACTGACACAGATACGCAGTATTTT
cdr3_aa: CASSDGLDLTDTDTQYF
v_call: TRBV5-4
d_call: .
j_call: TRBJ2-3
clone_size: .

cdr3_nt: TGTGCCAGCAGCCTAGGGGTGGCTCTAGCCAAAAACATTCAGTACTTC
cdr3_aa: CASSLGVALAKNIQYF
v_call: TRBV7-9
d_call: .
j_call: TRBJ2-4
clone_size: .

cdr3_nt: TGCGCCAGCAGACTGGAACAGGGCAGCGAAAAACTGTTTTTT
cdr3_aa: CASRLEQGSEKLFF
v_call: TRBV5-1
d_call: .
j_call: TRBJ1-4
clone_size: .

cdr3_nt: TGCAGTGCAAAAACCTTGGACAGTCCTAGCACAGATACGCAGTATTTT
cdr3_aa: CSAKTLDSPSTDTQYF
v_call: TRBV20-1
d_call: .
j_call: TRBJ2-3
clone_size: few

cdr3_nt: TGTGCCAGCAGCTTAAAGGAGGGATTGAACACTGAAGCTTTCTTT
cdr3_aa: CASSLKEGLNTEAFF
v_call: TRBV7-8
d_call: .
j_call: TRBJ1-1
clone_size: few

cdr3_nt: TGCAGTGCCACGGGACTAGCGGGAGCCGGGGAGCTGTTTTTT
cdr3_aa: CSATGLAGAGELFF
v_call: TRBV20-1
d_call: TRBD2
j_call: TRBJ2-2
clone_size: many

cdr3_nt: TGCAGTGCTGGGACTCTAGCGGTCTCCTACAATGAGCAGTTCTTC
cdr3_aa: CSAGTLAVSYNEQFF
v_call: TRBV20-1
d_call: TRBD2
j_call: TRBJ2-1
clone_size: few

cdr3_nt: TGCGCCAGCAGCCACGGGGCGCAGAACCCCTATGGCTACACCTTC
cdr3_aa: CASSHGAQNPYGYTF
v_call: TRBV4-3
d_call: .
j_call: TRBJ1-2
clone_size: few

cdr3_nt: TGTGCCACTAGCGGGGGGGACGAGACCCAGTACTTC
cdr3_aa: CATSGGDETQYF
v_call: TRBV10-3
d_call: TRBD2
j_call: TRBJ2-5
clone_size: .

cdr3_nt: TGCAGCGTTGAGTGGGGATTAAAAGAGACCCAGTACTTC
cdr3_aa: CSVEWGLKETQYF
v_call: TRBV29-1
d_call: .
j_call: TRBJ2-5
clone_size: many

cdr3_nt: TGTGCCAGCAGCAGCGCCCCGGGGACTAGCGGGAGTAATGAGCAGTTCTTC
cdr3_aa: CASSSAPGTSGSNEQFF
v_call: TRBV13
d_call: TRBD2
j_call: TRBJ2-1
clone_size: .

cdr3_nt: TGCAGTGCGAAAGGCGGGAGCTCCTATAATTCACCCCTCCACTTT
cdr3_aa: CSAKGGSSYNSPLHF
v_call: TRBV20-1
d_call: .
j_call: TRBJ1-6
clone_size: .

cdr3_nt: TGCGCCAGCAGCTTGGAGTCGGCGGGGACCAAAAACATTCAGTACTTC
cdr3_aa: CASSLESAGTKNIQYF
v_call: TRBV5-1
d_call: .
j_call: TRBJ2-4
clone_size: .

cdr3_nt: TGCAGTGCTAGAGATCTCGGACTAGCGGTTTACAATGAGCAGTTCTTC
cdr3_aa: CSARDLGLAVYNEQFF
v_call: TRBV20-1
d_call: TRBD2
j_call: TRBJ2-1
clone_size: .

cdr3_nt: TGTGCCAGCACCTTGACCCCAGGGGGACTGACCGGGGAGCTGTTTTTT
cdr3_aa: CASTLTPGGLTGELFF
v_call: TRBV7-8
d_call: .
j_call: TRBJ2-2
clone_size: .

cdr3_nt: TGTGCCAGCAGCCAAGGTGGCCTCCGACCCACCAATGAGCAGTTCTTC
cdr3_aa: CASSQGGLRPTNEQFF
v_call: TRBV4-2
d_call: .
j_call: TRBJ2-1
clone_size: few

cdr3_nt: TGTGCCAGTAGTATCGGGGTCACTAGCTCCTACAATGAGCAGTTCTTC
cdr3_aa: CASSIGVTSSYNEQFF
v_call: TRBV19
d_call: .
j_call: TRBJ2-1
clone_size: few

cdr3_nt: TGCAGTGGGGGTGGGGCCGGCGGTATCACAGATACGCAGTATTTT
cdr3_aa: CSGGGAGGITDTQYF
v_call: TRBV20-1
d_call: .
j_call: TRBJ2-3
clone_size: few

cdr3_nt: TGTGCCAGCAGCTTTCGGGCGGGAACAGGGGACAATGAGCAGTTCTTC
cdr3_aa: CASSFRAGTGDNEQFF
v_call: TRBV7-9
d_call: .
j_call: TRBJ2-1
clone_size: .

cdr3_nt: TGTGCCAGCAGCCAAGTAGCCGCCCAGCAGTACTTC
cdr3_aa: CASSQVAAQQYF
v_call: TRBV3-1
d_call: .
j_call: TRBJ2-7
clone_size: .

cdr3_nt: TGTGCCAGCAGTTTATCGGGACAGGGAGCGGGAAAACTGTTTTTT
cdr3_aa: CASSLSGQGAGKLFF
v_call: TRBV27
d_call: TRBD1
j_call: TRBJ1-4
clone_size: .

cdr3_nt: TGCGCCAGCAGCTTGGCTAGCGGGGTAAACTACGAGCAGTACTTC
cdr3_aa: CASSLASGVNYEQYF
v_call: TRBV5-1
d_call: TRBD2
j_call: TRBJ2-7
clone_size: .

cdr3_nt: TGTGCCAGCAGTGAAGTGGGGGGCACTGAAGCTTTCTTT
cdr3_aa: CASSEVGGTEAFF
v_call: TRBV6-1
d_call: .
j_call: TRBJ1-1
clone_size: .

cdr3_nt: TGTGCCAGCAGCTTTACAGGGGGCAAAGCAGATACGCAGTATTTT
cdr3_aa: CASSFTGGKADTQYF
v_call: TRBV7-9
d_call: TRBD1
j_call: TRBJ2-3
clone_size: few

cdr3_nt: TGCAGCGTTGCTAGCGGGAGTCTCAATGAGCAGTTCTTC
cdr3_aa: CSVASGSLNEQFF
v_call: TRBV29-1
d_call: TRBD2
j_call: TRBJ2-1
clone_size: .